The clone carrying this T cell receptor (beta chain) was counted a single time. The antigen is undetermined. The data were obtained in a study of siplizumab effects on memory and regulatory T cells. Clones were sequenced by immunoSEQ multiplex PCR, and TCRdb holds only the in-frame ones, with some missing. The repertoire holds roughly 100,000 clones, with over 90% as singletons. Study-wide points: Memory cells seemed less diverse than naive T cells, which seemed major alloresponse contributors. Just a small share of alloreactive clones was traced back to unstimulated subsets.

This CDR3 is 14 amino acids long. CDR1 SEHNR and CDR2 FQNEAQ come from the germline V gene (reference sequence). Trimming shortened V by 8 bases and J by 3 bases, and 16 bases separated the two germline ends. V is TRBV7-9 and J is TRBJ2-5; the D call may be TRBD1 or TRBD2 (5 bases each). The TCR comes from a human donor in good health. The sequenced sample was Tregs sorted from blood. Here the CDR3 DNA reads TGTGCCAGCCCCCCGGGGCTAGCTGAAGAGACCCAGTACTTC. As protein: CASPPGLAEETQYF.